A single sample is the source of the 21 T cell receptor beta chains below, sequenced in a study of Tregs in tolerant kidney transplant recipients. Only in-frame clones appear in the TCRdb table, and some are missing; sequencing was by immunoSEQ multiplex PCR. The sample lists 50,000 or so clones; about 90% were seen once. Recipients received nonmyeloablative bone marrow transplants from related graft donors, with transient mixed chimerism. The specimen comprised CD8+ T cells from blood (PBMCs), sampled 24 months after the transplant. The source of these receptors is a human patient who received a combined kidney and bone marrow transplant. The graft donor may have contributed some T cells.

This chain links TRBV7-8 with TRBJ2-3, with a possible D match to TRBD2 (6 bases). V shed 2 bases and J shed 8 bases, with 17 bases lying between them. CDR1 is SGHVS, CDR2 FQNEAQ, per germline. This CDR3 has 15 residues. The DNA of the CDR3 is TGTGCCAGCAGCTTATCGGGAGTGGGTCTTGGTACGCAGTATTTT. Its protein product is CASSLSGVGLGTQYF.

The rearrangement joins TRBV11-3 to TRBJ1-2, with 7 bases that match TRBD1. The CDR3 extends over 16 amino acids. Germline V CDR1 and CDR2: SGHNT, YENEEA. With V trimmed by 5 bases and J by 0 bases, 9 bases remained unmatched. CDR3 region: CASSPLGTEPNYGYTF. CDR3 sequence (DNA): TGTGCCAGCAGCCCCCTTGGGACAGAGCCTAACTATGGCTACACCTTC.

This chain joins TRBV27 and TRBJ2-7; D is unresolved. Looked up from germline, CDR1 is MNHEY and CDR2 is SMNVEV (reference sequence). Trimming pared 2 bases from V and 3 bases from J, leaving 8 bases between. This CDR3 is built from 13 residues. The CDR3 reads CASSLMADYEQYF. In DNA form, the CDR3 reads TGTGCCAGCAGTTTAATGGCAGACTACGAGCAGTACTTC.

Comment on this clone: The junction departs from germline at one end; a sequencing error may be responsible. The same CDR3 also results from other DNA sequences found in this sample. The chain has TRBV30 and TRBJ1-6; D ambiguous. The CDR3 is 16 residues long. CDR1 is GTSNPN, CDR2 SVGIG, per germline (reference sequence). Written as DNA, the CDR3 is TGTGCCTGGAGTGTACCCGAGAGCTCCTATAATTCCCCCCTCCACTTT. As protein: CAWSVPESSYNSPLHF.

The rearrangement joins TRBV7-9 to TRBJ2-1, with D unresolved. The length of the CDR3 is 12 residues. Germline CDR1 is SEHNR and CDR2 is FQNEAQ (reference sequence). V shed 1 base and J shed 9 bases, with 7 bases lying between them. The DNA of the CDR3 is TGTGCCAGCAGCTTAGTCGGAGTTGAGCAGTTCTTC. Amino acids: CASSLVGVEQFF.

This clone was seen a single time. The V gene is TRBV19, the J gene TRBJ1-2; no firm D call. The CDR3 spans 13 residues. With 5 bases removed from V and 4 bases from J, the gap between germline ends came to 11 bases. Per germline, CDR1 LNHDA and CDR2 SQIVND (reference sequence). The CDR3 sequence: CASSPAGSYGYTF. In nucleotides, the CDR3 is TGTGCCAGTAGTCCGGCGGGGAGCTATGGCTACACCTTC. The whole variable domain, filled in from reference TRBV19 and TRBJ1-2, reads DGGITQSPKYLFRKEGQNVTLSCEQNLNHDAMYWYRQDPGQGLRLIYYSQIVNDFQKGDIAEGYSVSREKKESFPLTVTSAQKNPTAFYLCASSPAGSYGYTFGSGTRLTVV.

In DNA, the CDR3 is TGTGCCAGCAGTTTAGAGGGGGCCCCGAACACCGGGGAGCTGTTTTTT. Protein: CASSLEGAPNTGELFF. The rearrangement uses TRBV27 and TRBJ2-2, with 7 bases aligning to TRBD1. CDR3 length equals 16 residues. The V segment lost 2 bases and the J segment 0 bases; nucleotides outside the gene matches: 3. CDR1 MNHEY and CDR2 SMNVEV come from the germline V gene (reference sequence).

The chain has TRBV19 and TRBJ2-2; the D is unclear. Germline V gives CDR1 LNHDA, CDR2 SQIVND (reference sequence). The V gene lost 5 bases and the J gene lost 9 bases, with 10 bases spanning the gap. This CDR3 comprises 12 residues. The CDR3 sequence: CASSLLGWELFF. The CDR3 nucleotides read TGTGCCAGTAGTCTGCTCGGTTGGGAGCTGTTTTTT.

The J gene is TRBJ1-5, the V gene TRBV7-3, with 7 nucleotides matching TRBD1. The CDR3 has 14 amino acids. Looked up from germline, CDR1 is SGHTA and CDR2 is FQGTGA. The V gene end was trimmed by 5 bases and the J gene end by 2 bases; junction bases not matched to a gene: 3. Here the CDR3 reads CASSVDRGNQPQHF. In DNA, the CDR3 is TGTGCCAGCAGCGTAGACAGGGGCAATCAGCCCCAGCATTTT.

The gene calls are TRBV5-6 and TRBJ1-1; no clear D. CDR1 and CDR2 from the germline V gene are SGHDT and YYEEEE. This CDR3 has 12 amino acids. Trimming removed 4 bases from V and 5 bases from J, with 9 bases in between. In DNA, the CDR3 is TGTGCCAGCAGCCACTCCCTAACTGAAGCTTTCTTT. It yields the protein CASSHSLTEAFF.

The chain uses TRBV19 and TRBJ2-7, with 10 bases identical to TRBD2. The CDR3 spans 19 residues. The germline V gene encodes CDR1 LNHDA and CDR2 SQIVND (reference sequence). V lost 3 bases and J lost 3; bases outside the gene matches: 17. The CDR3: CASSIALGGPSGSFYEQYF. CDR3 in DNA: TGTGCCAGTAGTATCGCGTTAGGGGGACCTAGCGGGAGTTTCTACGAGCAGTACTTC.

This sequence joins TRBV10-3 and TRBJ1-1; no definite D call. Trimming took 0 bases from V and 4 from J, leaving 9 bases between them. The germline CDR1 and CDR2 sequences are ENHRY and SYGVKD. The CDR3 covers 14 residues. CDR3 sequence (DNA): TGTGCCATCAGTGAGTCAGCTGGTAGCACTGAAGCTTTCTTT. It specifies CAISESAGSTEAFF.

This clone was seen only once. The chain couples TRBV9 to TRBJ1-1; D ambiguous. Germline-derived CDR1 and CDR2 are SGDLS and YYNGEE. The V gene lost 1 base and the J gene lost 0 bases, with 4 bases spanning the gap. CDR3 size: 13 residues. The CDR3 here is CASSVQMNTEAFF. The CDR3 DNA sequence: TGTGCCAGCAGCGTACAGATGAACACTGAAGCTTTCTTT.

V is TRBV7-8 and J is TRBJ2-5; 9 bases match TRBD2. J lost 4 bases, V lost 4 bases, and 13 bases had no gene match. The CDR3 sequence is 17 residues long. Germline values: CDR1 SGHVS, CDR2 FQNEAQ. The CDR3 nucleotides are TGTGCCAGCAGCTCTTATCCCGAGGCGGGAGGGCGAGAGACCCAGTACTTC. This sequence encodes CASSSYPEAGGRETQYF. The full variable domain, completed using reference TRBV7-8 and TRBJ2-5, is GAGVSQSPRYKVAKRGQDVALRCDPISGHVSLFWYQQALGQGPEFLTYFQNEAQLDKSGLPSDRFFAERPEGSVSTLKIQRTQQEDSAVYLCASSSYPEAGGRETQYFGPGTRLLVL.

CDR3 region: CASTGREVGQFF. The DNA for the CDR3 is TGTGCCAGCACAGGACGGGAGGTGGGGCAGTTCTTC. The genes are TRBV7-9 and TRBJ2-1, with 7 positions matching TRBD2. J lost 12 bases, V lost 7 bases, and 9 bases had no gene match. In germline, CDR1 is SEHNR, CDR2 FQNEAQ (reference sequence). The CDR3 runs to 12 residues. Variable domain in full (rest from reference TRBV7-9 and TRBJ2-1): DTGVSQNPRHKITKRGQNVTFRCDPISEHNRLYWYRQTLGQGPEFLTYFQNEAQLEKSRLLSDRFSAERPKGSFSTLEIQRTEQGDSAMYLCASTGREVGQFFGPGTRLTVL.

This chain connects TRBV11-3 to TRBJ2-7; 7 bases line up with TRBD1. The ends lost 3 bases at V and 3 bases at J; junction bases unmatched: 2. Per germline, CDR1 SGHNT and CDR2 YENEEA. This CDR3 spans 13 amino acids. The CDR3 protein is CASSFDRVYEQYF. The CDR3 nucleotides are TGTGCCAGCAGCTTCGACAGGGTCTACGAGCAGTACTTC.

J is TRBJ2-7 and V is TRBV9; D is possibly TRBD2 (6 bases). The germline V and J ends were trimmed by 4 bases and 4 bases, with 15 bases remaining between them. CDR1 and CDR2 (germline): SGDLS, YYNGEE. This CDR3 spans 14 amino acids. The CDR3 bases are TGTGCCAGCAGCCAAGTCGGGGGTTCGTACGAGCAGTACTTC. It codes for CASSQVGGSYEQYF. Together with reference TRBV9 and TRBJ2-7, the CDR3 gives the full variable domain: DSGVTQTPKHLITATGQRVTLRCSPRSGDLSVYWYQQSLDQGLQFLIQYYNGEERAKGNILERFSAQQFPDLHSELNLSSLELGDSALYFCASSQVGGSYEQYFGPGTRLTVT.

This clone showed up just a few times. The V gene is TRBV9, the J gene TRBJ2-7, with 9 bases that match TRBD1. The CDR3 spans 13 residues. V trimming: 4 bases; J trimming: 6 bases; junction bases outside the gene matches: 5. Germline V CDR1 and CDR2: SGDLS, YYNGEE. This chain's CDR3 is CASSSRGQGEQYF. The CDR3 DNA follows: TGTGCCAGCAGCTCAAGGGGACAGGGCGAGCAGTACTTC.

The CDR3 region is CSVVLNEQFF. The DNA for the CDR3 is TGCAGCGTTGTCCTCAATGAGCAGTTCTTC. This rearrangement joins TRBV29-1 to TRBJ2-1, with D unclear. CDR1 is SQVTM, CDR2 ANQGSEA, per germline. V shed 4 bases and J shed 6 bases, with 4 bases lying between them. CDR3 length: 10 residues.

The J gene is TRBJ2-6, the V gene TRBV6-7; 8 bases line up with TRBD1. TRBV6-7 is labeled an ORF, and its function is uncertain. Trimming took 5 bases from V and 2 from J; bases not matched to a gene: 2. This CDR3 contains 15 residues. CDR3 residues: CASSQDRAGANVLTF. CDR3 DNA: TGTGCCAGCAGTCAGGACAGGGCTGGGGCCAACGTCCTGACTTTC.

This clone was seen only a few times. The rearrangement links TRBV7-8 to TRBJ2-2, with 8 bases lining up with TRBD2. The V and J ends lost 3 bases and 2 bases, in that order; junction bases with no gene match: 8. The length of the CDR3 is 17 residues. Looked up from germline, CDR1 is SGHVS and CDR2 is FQNEAQ. CDR3 nucleotide sequence: TGTGCCAGCAGCTTGGTGGAGCGGGGGCTCAACACCGGGGAGCTGTTTTTT. Its translation is CASSLVERGLNTGELFF.